Listed here are 9 T cell receptor beta chains from one sample, sequenced in a study of blood T cell repertoires in COVID-19 (dated by TCRdb to the early 2020s). The library relied on the immunoSEQ multiplex PCR assay. The clones in this table, taken by TCRdb from immuneACCESS, are in-frame only. Not every clone is retained; where verified, under half of the shortfall comes from an unresolved V gene, and the cause of the rest is unknown. This sample is represented by more than 95,000 clones; over 85% of them were singletons. The top ten clones comprise roughly a sixth of the sample. Sequenced: peripheral blood. All receptors derive from a woman of 80 years or more in a cohort sampled during active COVID-19.

Only a few counts were recorded for this clone. The chain is built from TRBV5-1 and TRBJ1-6; D possibly corresponds to TRBD1 (5 bases). This CDR3 has 14 amino acids. Germline V gene sequence: CDR1 SGHRS, CDR2 YFSETQ. The V end lost 4 bases, the J end lost 10 bases, and 15 bases lay between the germline ends. The CDR3 nucleotides read TGCGCCAGCAGCACAGGCCTCGAAGGATCACCCCTCCACTTT. Encoded protein: CASSTGLEGSPLHF.

The chain combines TRBV7-3 with TRBJ2-1; possibly TRBD2 for D (6 bases). From germline, CDR1 is SGHTA and CDR2 FQGTGA. The CDR3 is 12 amino acids. Deletions cut 1 base from V and 9 bases from J, with 7 bases between. Here the CDR3 reads CASSLSGVEQFF. The CDR3, as DNA: TGTGCCAGCAGCTTAAGCGGGGTTGAGCAGTTCTTC.

V and J are TRBV16 and TRBJ1-6, with D possibly matching TRBD1 (5 bases). CDR1 is KGHSY, CDR2 FQNENV, per germline. The V gene lost 9 bases and the J gene lost 7 bases, with 13 bases spanning the gap. The CDR3 covers 13 residues. The CDR3 loop reads CASLGARNSPLHF. The CDR3 region has the DNA TGTGCCAGTCTTGGGGCACGGAATTCACCCCTCCACTTT. The whole variable domain, remainder taken from reference TRBV16 and TRBJ1-6, is GEEVAQTPKHLVRGEGQKAKLYCAPIKGHSYVFWYQQVLKNEFKFLISFQNENVFDETGMPKERFSAKCLPNSPCSLEIQATKLEDSAVYFCASLGARNSPLHFGNGTRLTVT.

The chain recombines TRBV9 with TRBJ2-3; 7 positions agree with TRBD2. Germline CDR1 and CDR2: SGDLS and YYNGEE. With V trimmed by 3 bases and J by 5 bases, 3 bases remained unmatched. This CDR3 has 13 residues. The CDR3 DNA is TGTGCCAGCAGCGCAGGACTAGTAGATACGCAGTATTTT. Its protein is CASSAGLVDTQYF.

The chain couples TRBV19 to TRBJ2-3; D might be TRBD2 (6 bases). Looked up from germline, CDR1 is LNHDA and CDR2 is SQIVND (reference sequence). Trimming pared 0 bases from V and 0 bases from J, leaving 19 bases between. CDR3 length: 19 residues. For the CDR3, the DNA is TGTGCCAGTAGTATAGACCATTCCACCGGCGGGACTAGCACAGATACGCAGTATTTT. Its protein product is CASSIDHSTGGTSTDTQYF.

The CDR3 reads CASSLRQGTDTGELFF. The CDR3 DNA is TGCGCCAGCAGCCTTAGACAGGGGACAGACACCGGGGAGCTGTTTTTT. The J gene is TRBJ2-2, the V gene TRBV4-1; 8 nucleotides match TRBD1. V lost 4 bases to trimming and J lost 3 bases; unmatched junction nucleotides: 7. CDR3 length: 16 residues. Germline loops: CDR1 MGHRA, CDR2 YSYEKL.

The rearrangement joins TRBV5-1 to TRBJ1-1; 7 bases agree with TRBD1. The CDR3 loop spans 14 amino acids. Germline values: CDR1 SGHRS, CDR2 YFSETQ. V lost 2 bases to trimming and J lost 8 bases; unmatched junction nucleotides: 9. The CDR3 DNA sequence: TGCGCCAGCAGCTTTGAGGGGGCAAGGGAGGAAGCTTTCTTT. Translation gives CASSFEGAREEAFF. Drawing the rest from reference TRBV5-1 and TRBJ1-1, the complete variable domain is KAGVTQTPRYLIKTRGQQVTLSCSPISGHRSVSWYQQTPGQGLQFLFEYFSETQRNKGNFPGRFSGRQFSNSRSEMNVSTLELGDSALYLCASSFEGAREEAFFGQGTRLTVV.

The chain uses TRBV9 and TRBJ1-2; D call uncertain. Germline V gives CDR1 SGDLS, CDR2 YYNGEE. The CDR3 covers 15 residues. Trimming removed 0 bases at V and 0 bases at J, with 9 bases between. CDR3: CASSVATAANYGYTF. CDR3 nucleotides: TGTGCCAGCAGCGTAGCCACAGCCGCTAACTATGGCTACACCTTC.

This clone was picked up a small number of times. Written as DNA, the CDR3 is TGTGCCAGCAGCTTACGGGACATTTACTCCTACGAGCAGTACTTC. Translation: CASSLRDIYSYEQYF. The chain is built from TRBV5-8 and TRBJ2-7, with a possible D match to TRBD1 (6 bases). This CDR3 comprises 15 residues. The germline V gene has CDR1 SGHTS and CDR2 YDEGEE. Trimming pared 2 bases from V and 0 bases from J, leaving 12 bases between. Full variable domain (remainder filled in from reference TRBV5-8 and TRBJ2-7): EAGVTQSPTHLIKTRGQQATLRCSPISGHTSVYWYQQALGLGLQFLLWYDEGEERNRGNFPPRFSGRQFPNYSSELNVNALELEDSALYLCASSLRDIYSYEQYFGPGTRLTVT.